This record concerns one TCR beta chain sequence. The V end was cut by 2 bases, the J end by 11 bases, with 15 bases between. CDR1 and CDR2 (germline): MNHEY, SVGAGI. This CDR3 comprises 13 residues. This entry belongs to a study of blood T cell repertoires in COVID-19. Method: immunoSEQ multiplex PCR; TCRdb's copy keeps in-frame clones and lacks some. The sample includes about 320,000 clones, roughly 86% of them seen just once. The clonotype comes from a woman aged 18-29 years who had recovered from COVID-19. Sequences were obtained from PBMCs or T cells enriched from blood (not recorded which). This chain joins TRBV6-5 and TRBJ1-1; D perhaps matches TRBD1 (5 bases). The CDR3 DNA reads as TGTGCCAGCAGTTACCGGGGGGAGACTGCGGCTTTCTTT. This translates into CASSYRGETAAFF.